This paragraph reports one T cell receptor (beta chain). Its antigen specificity is not known. Per-base quality was not reported, and no clone a single base away is much larger than it. Per the germline V gene, MNHEY is the CDR1 and SVGAGI is the CDR2. From V the trimming removes 7 bases and from J it removes 4 bases, while the gene matches leave 7 bases of the junction unaccounted for. CDR3 length: 15 amino acids, cysteine to phenylalanine. The sequence is cut down to CDR3 DNA, 45 bases in frame from base 1. The CDR3 regions of human TCRbeta chains were analyzed by immunosequencing. The authors' analysis ran thus. Repertoire TCRs were matched against a reference library of SARS-CoV-2-specific TCRs generated with the MIRA antigen-specificity platform. Breadth was defined as the fraction of unique TCRs that were SARS-CoV-2-associated. Depth was defined as the fraction of total T cells that were SARS-CoV-2-associated. Using the MIRA data, each spike-specific TCR was assigned both to the spike region to which the TCR was reactive and to a CD4 or CD8 class. Log10-transformed breadth and depth values were compared by one-way ANOVA with Sidak's multiple comparisons tests. Sourced from immuneACCESS, this table was stored by TCRdb with only in-frame sequences that have V and J called. A share of the clones is absent; for the studies checked, an unresolved V gene accounts for under half, and the remainder has no known explanation. D and trimming were read from the DNA, whereas the V and J calls and clone size are those reported in that table. This sample has 95,000 to 150,000 clones in its table, and about nine tenths of those were observed once. Of the sample, under 4.5% is held by the ten largest clones.

What this sample's time point label stands for: about 28 days (+/-7) after the second vaccine dose. In the paper's terms, the treatment or condition label means: meningococcal conjugate vaccine given as trial control. Samples from vaccinated people were obtained from the UK trials COV001 and COV002, which included a single-blind randomized controlled phase 2/3 trial of AZD1222 (ChAdOx1 nCoV-19) in healthy adults. For TCRbeta chain sequencing, PBMC samples were collected from trial participants at day 0 and at day 28 after the second dose. These data are taken from a study of T cell responses to AZD1222 COVID-19 vaccine (TCRdb year 2021). Describing the broader study: A total of just over 230 trial participants underwent TCR sequencing, of whom approximately 200 had received two doses of AZD1222 and some 26 had received two doses of the MenACWY control vaccine. Enrollment into the trials was organized by age into subgroups of 18-55, 56-69 and 70-plus years, and those subgroups contained roughly 150, 30 and 60 TCR-sequenced participants, respectively.

Study-level results and caveats: In the small 56-69-year group, the increase in depth fell short of significance, most likely because of low power. Epitopes outside the regions mutated in the B.1.351 and B.1.1.7 variants were reportedly recognized by nearly half of the unique spike-specific TCRs. Participants were mostly white British, with more females than males. The authors suggested clonal diversity may have been underestimated. The whole spike protein was spanned by vaccine-associated CD4 TCRs, and dominant responses were seen in regions 160-218 and 743-854. Only five to seven AZD1222 recipients were SARS-CoV-2 seropositive at baseline, limiting conclusions about previously exposed vaccinees. Spike-specific TCR breadth and depth rose significantly after two AZD1222 doses compared with day 0 and with MenACWY recipients. Because no samples from the day 14 peak response were available, repertoires could be characterized only after the peak T cell response.

The chain links TRBV6-5 with TRBJ2-5, with 12 middle bases fitting TRBD2. The clonotype comes from an adult who received the MenACWY meningococcal vaccine as a control. Specimen: peripheral blood, collected 28 days after the second dose of the MenACWY control vaccine. The DNA sequence is TGTGCCAGCAAAAGACTAGCGGGAGTGGTAGAGACCCAGTACTTC. It codes for CASKRLAGVVETQYF.